This note documents a single TCR beta chain sequence. The specificity of this receptor is unknown. No base quality information exists; no much larger clone differs at one position. The data were obtained in a study of T-cell memory formation after mild COVID-19 (dated by TCRdb to 2020 to 2022). Concerning the study at large: TCR sequence clusters from the two donors were found to be largely donor specific. The cohort was made up of two young adult volunteers, one female and one male, who were previously healthy. In a couple of donors, T-cell clones that expanded and contracted after mild COVID-19 were followed by sequencing TCRalpha and TCRbeta repertoires longitudinally.

These reads were obtained on an Illumina NovaSeq 6000. TCRalpha and TCRbeta cDNA libraries were built by 5'RACE with constant-segment primers, adding sample barcodes and unique molecular identifiers. RNA was extracted from every sample with Trizol reagent. The libraries were amplified in two PCR steps, and the second step added a second sample barcode and Illumina TruSeq adapters. Sequencing of the libraries was done on an Illumina NovaSeq, producing 2 x 150 bp paired-end reads. Per the original workflow: The reads were demultiplexed and collapsed into UMI-guided consensus sequences using migec v1.2.7. Using mixcr v2.1.11, the UMI consensuses were aligned to TRA and TRB V and J templates and assembled into clonotypes. Expanded or contracted clonotypes were those called significant by both edgeR and NoisET, with noise models trained on biological replicates. For edgeR calls, the thresholds were a false discovery rate-adjusted p below 0.01 and a log2 fold-change of 1. As an exploratory analysis of dynamics, max-normalized trajectories of the 1000 most abundant clonotypes were examined with PCA combined with hierarchical clustering. Separately sequenced CD4+ and CD8+ repertoires were used to assign a CD4 or CD8 phenotype to each responding clone. In TCRdb, the public reads were trimmed at Q25 with fastp and aligned with MiXCR, with productive beta chains retained. Rows are unified per CDR3 protein, each entry keeping the most common DNA and genes. These V and J calls are TCRdb output, not the study's own analysis. Recorded for this sample are around 200,000 distinct CDR3 sequences; 27% of them occurred a single time. The ten most abundant clones make up about 10% of the sample.

CDR1 and CDR2 (MNHEY, SVGEGT) derive from the germline V gene. V lost 5 bases and J lost 2 bases; the stretch between them is 19 bases long. Inclusive of the bounding cysteine and phenylalanine, the CDR3 is 17 residues long. CDR3 DNA is the only sequence kept; it has 51 bases, read in frame from the first base. Ficoll-Paque density gradient centrifugation was the method used to isolate PBMCs. Results and caveats for the whole study, not just this receptor: Contracting CD4+ clones were located mainly in the CM and EM memory subsets, whereas CD8+ clones were found to be enriched in EMRA. Clones that contracted from day 15 to 85 showed balanced CD4/CD8 phenotypes, whereas a second wave of clones that expanded from day 15 to 37 leaned towards CD4+. Only two mild cases were covered in the study, and larger cohorts including severe cases with pre-infection samples were considered necessary. Some responding clones were found in pre-infection memory, which suggests that pre-existing cross-reactive memory T cells took part in the SARS-CoV-2 response. SARS-CoV-2 specificity of the second-wave clones peaking on day 37 was not confirmed.

The source is an adult woman who had mild COVID-19 (a few samples of this study predate the infection). The sample titles of this study are shuffled in the database, so cell type and time point are left out; the donor was told from shared clones. Sequenced sample: PBMCs or a T cell subset sorted from them (not recorded which). The sequence joins TRBV6-2 or TRBV6-3 to TRBJ2-1, with the D gene not confidently named. The encoded CDR3 is CASSGAVGGGTYNEQFF. The DNA sequence reads TGTGCCAGCAGTGGTGCTGTGGGTGGCGGCACCTACAATGAGCAGTTCTTC.